This T cell receptor (beta chain) was identified during a study of cytomegalovirus exposure and HLA in healthy donors. PCR was performed using 60 Vbeta and 13 Jbeta primers. Sequencing was performed with immunoSEQ multiplex PCR; in TCRdb, only in-frame clones are kept and a portion is missing. The sample records some 160,000 clones, approximately 72% being singletons. V was trimmed by 5 bases and J by 6 bases, leaving 11 bases between them. CDR1 is SGHAT and CDR2 is FQNNGV in the germline V gene. The CDR3 has 12 residues. The receptor was isolated from a man in his forties in good health and CMV-seronegative. V and J are TRBV11-2 and TRBJ2-7, with D tentatively TRBD1 (5 bases). Sequencing used PBMCs. The CDR3 region has the DNA TGTGCCAGCAGCCTTGGAAGGGGCGAGCAGTACTTC. This codes for CASSLGRGEQYF.